These T cell receptor beta chains were read from a single sample in a study of blood T cell repertoires in COVID-19. Assay used: immunoSEQ multiplex PCR; TCRdb lists only in-frame clones, some missing. The repertoire holds roughly 200,000 clones, 75% to 90% seen once, with under 9.5% in the top ten. The sequencing sample was made of peripheral blood. These receptors were taken from a woman between 55 and 75 years old with acute or convalescent COVID-19. CDR3s include the opening cysteine and the closing phenylalanine or tryptophan. A D gene is named only where the DNA matches it firmly. Size values are once, few and many counts, or a class for expanded clones, and some rows have none.

D | J | size | V | DNA | CDR3
. | TRBJ1-4 | . | TRBV10-3 | TGTGCCATCAGTGGCGGGGTTTCTAATGAAAAACTGTTTTTT | CAISGGVSNEKLFF
TRBD2 | TRBJ2-7 | . | TRBV18 | TGTGCCAGCTCATACGGGACTAGTGGAGAGCAGTACTTC | CASSYGTSGEQYF
. | TRBJ2-5 | . | TRBV19 | TGTGCCAGTGGGCCCGTTCCCCAAGAGACCCAGTACTTC | CASGPVPQETQYF
. | TRBJ2-1 | once | TRBV10-3 | TGTGCCATCAGTGAGGGACTATCCCGCCCAGATGAGCAGTTCTTC | CAISEGLSRPDEQFF
. | TRBJ1-3 | . | TRBV28 | TGTGCCAGCAGTTTATTCCTCGGGGGTACCATATATTTT | CASSLFLGGTIYF
. | TRBJ2-1 | . | TRBV7-2 | TGTGCCAGCAGCTTAGGACAGAGAGGACGAAAGCAGCAGTTCTTC | CASSLGQRGRKQQFF
TRBD1 | TRBJ2-5 | . | TRBV28 | TGTGCCAGCAGTTACAGGGGACAAGAGACCCAGTACTTC | CASSYRGQETQYF
. | TRBJ1-2 | . | TRBV12-3/TRBV12-4 | TGTGCCAGCAGGCACCAGGGGCTGGAGGGCTACACCTTC | CASRHQGLEGYTF
. | TRBJ1-2 | . | TRBV10-3 | TGTGCCATCAGTGAGTCGAGGGACTATGGCTACACCTTC | CAISESRDYGYTF
. | TRBJ1-1 | . | TRBV29-1 | TGCAGCGCCCGCCGGGGGGTACAGACTGAAGCTTTCTTT | CSARRGVQTEAFF
TRBD1 | TRBJ2-3 | . | TRBV6-5 | TGTGCCAGCAGAACAGGGGGTAGCACAGATACGCAGTATTTT | CASRTGGSTDTQYF
. | TRBJ2-2 | . | TRBV5-5 | TGTGCCAGCAGCACATACACCGGGGAGCTGTTTTTT | CASSTYTGELFF
TRBD1 | TRBJ2-7 | . | TRBV28 | TGTGCCAGCAGTGCTGGGACAGGGGGCAGGCACGAGCAGTACTTC | CASSAGTGGRHEQYF
. | TRBJ2-1 | . | TRBV5-1 | TGCGCCAGCAGCCCCTCCCCGACTACCCTGAGCTCCTACAATGAGCAGTTCTTC | CASSPSPTTLSSYNEQFF
. | TRBJ2-1 | . | TRBV7-8 | TGTGCCAGCAGCTTAGAAGCTAGTCGCAATGAGCAGTTCTTC | CASSLEASRNEQFF
TRBD1 | TRBJ1-5 | . | TRBV6-5 | TGTGCCAGCAGCGTTGACAGGGGGGCCAATCAGCCCCAGCATTTT | CASSVDRGANQPQHF
. | TRBJ1-3 | . | TRBV11-3 | TGTGCCAGCAGCTTAGTACGCGGCAGCTCTGGAAACACCATATATTTT | CASSLVRGSSGNTIYF
TRBD1 | TRBJ1-2 | few | TRBV5-4 | TGTGCCAGCAGCCGAACGGACAGGGGCTATGGCTACACCTTC | CASSRTDRGYGYTF
TRBD1 | TRBJ1-2 | . | TRBV6-1 | TGTGCCAGCAGTGAAGGACAGGGGCCCACCGGCTACACCTTC | CASSEGQGPTGYTF
. | TRBJ1-4 | . | TRBV2 | TGTGCCAGCAGTGAAGACGGGCGAGGGAATGAAAAACTGTTTTTT | CASSEDGRGNEKLFF
. | TRBJ2-1 | . | TRBV7-8 | TGTGCCAGCAGCTTCCTACAGGGAAATGAGCAGTTCTTC | CASSFLQGNEQFF
. | TRBJ2-1 | . | TRBV29-1 | TGCAGCGCCGGCCCCCCCCCGCAGCGGAGCTCCTACAATGAGCAGTTCTTC | CSAGPPPQRSSYNEQFF
TRBD1 | TRBJ2-3 | . | TRBV3-1/TRBV3-2 | TGTGCCAGCAGCCAAGTGCGGACAGGGGGCGCAGATACGCAGTATTTT | CASSQVRTGGADTQYF
TRBD1 | TRBJ2-7 | . | TRBV7-9 | TGTGCCAGCAGCGAGGGACAGTCCTACGAGCAGTACTTC | CASSEGQSYEQYF
. | TRBJ1-1 | . | TRBV28 | TGTGCCAGCATTGGCCGCATGAACACTGAAGCTTTCTTT | CASIGRMNTEAFF
. | TRBJ1-3 | once | TRBV3-1/TRBV3-2 | TGTGCCAGCAGCCAAGAGCGGGCTGGAGACACCATATATTTT | CASSQERAGDTIYF
TRBD1 | TRBJ1-4 | . | TRBV5-1 | TGCGCCAGCAGCCTAACCGGGACAGATGAAAAACTGTTTTTT | CASSLTGTDEKLFF
. | TRBJ1-2 | . | TRBV7-9 | TGTGCCAGCAGCCAGACAGAAGACTATGGCTACACCTTC | CASSQTEDYGYTF
TRBD1 | TRBJ1-4 | . | TRBV18 | TGTGCCAGCTCACCCCGGACAGGGGGTGCTAATGAAAAACTGTTTTTT | CASSPRTGGANEKLFF
. | TRBJ2-2 | . | TRBV4-2 | TGTGCCAGCAGCCAAGAGAGGTACACCGGGGAGCTGTTTTTT | CASSQERYTGELFF
. | TRBJ1-2 | . | TRBV5-4 | TGTGCCAGCAGCCTTTCGCGGGGAGCTAACTATGGCTACACCTTC | CASSLSRGANYGYTF
. | TRBJ2-1 | . | TRBV6-1 | TGTGCCAGCAGTGATCCGGGGAGGTTTAACAATGAGCAGTTCTTC | CASSDPGRFNNEQFF
. | TRBJ2-5 | . | TRBV5-5 | TGTGCCAGCAGCTTGTGGGGGCGTCGAGAAGAGACCCAGTACTTC | CASSLWGRREETQYF
TRBD2 | TRBJ2-2 | . | TRBV7-3 | TGTGCCAGCAGCTTAACGGGAGGGGAGCTCTTCACCGGGGAGCTGTTTTTT | CASSLTGGELFTGELFF
. | TRBJ1-5 | once | TRBV5-4 | TGTGCCAGCAGCTCACAGGGCCTGCAAGGTACCCAGCATTTT | CASSSQGLQGTQHF
. | TRBJ1-5 | . | TRBV5-1 | TGCGCCAGCAGCCCAGAGGGTGGCCGCAATCAGCCCCAGCATTTT | CASSPEGGRNQPQHF
TRBD1 | TRBJ2-6 | . | TRBV2 | TGTGCCAGCAGATCCGGGACAGGGGCTGGGGCCAACGTCCTGACTTTC | CASRSGTGAGANVLTF
TRBD1 | TRBJ2-1 | . | TRBV5-1 | TGCGCCAGCAGCTTGTTGGGACAGGGGCTAGAGAATGAGCAGTTCTTC | CASSLLGQGLENEQFF